This T cell receptor beta chain was observed in a study of OX40 agonist ivuxolimab in advanced cancers. This CDR3 region has 14 residues. The V gene end was trimmed by 8 bases and the J gene end by 9 bases; junction bases not matched to a gene: 12. The germline gives CDR1 MNHEY, CDR2 SVGAGI. Assay: immunoSEQ multiplex PCR; the TCRdb copy retains only in-frame clones and omits some. The table shows some 80,000 clones, with around 94% occurring only once. V is TRBV6-5 and J is TRBJ2-1; TRBD2 agrees at 8 bases. This TCR was recovered from an adult with an advanced solid tumor such as melanoma, head and neck, liver or kidney cancer. This material consisted of CD4+ or CD8+ T cells sorted from blood, taken in a trial of the OX40 agonist ivuxolimab. CDR3 coding DNA: TGTGCCAGCGTCGGGTCCAGCGGGAGTAGTGAGCAGTTCTTC. It translates to CASVGSSGSSEQFF.